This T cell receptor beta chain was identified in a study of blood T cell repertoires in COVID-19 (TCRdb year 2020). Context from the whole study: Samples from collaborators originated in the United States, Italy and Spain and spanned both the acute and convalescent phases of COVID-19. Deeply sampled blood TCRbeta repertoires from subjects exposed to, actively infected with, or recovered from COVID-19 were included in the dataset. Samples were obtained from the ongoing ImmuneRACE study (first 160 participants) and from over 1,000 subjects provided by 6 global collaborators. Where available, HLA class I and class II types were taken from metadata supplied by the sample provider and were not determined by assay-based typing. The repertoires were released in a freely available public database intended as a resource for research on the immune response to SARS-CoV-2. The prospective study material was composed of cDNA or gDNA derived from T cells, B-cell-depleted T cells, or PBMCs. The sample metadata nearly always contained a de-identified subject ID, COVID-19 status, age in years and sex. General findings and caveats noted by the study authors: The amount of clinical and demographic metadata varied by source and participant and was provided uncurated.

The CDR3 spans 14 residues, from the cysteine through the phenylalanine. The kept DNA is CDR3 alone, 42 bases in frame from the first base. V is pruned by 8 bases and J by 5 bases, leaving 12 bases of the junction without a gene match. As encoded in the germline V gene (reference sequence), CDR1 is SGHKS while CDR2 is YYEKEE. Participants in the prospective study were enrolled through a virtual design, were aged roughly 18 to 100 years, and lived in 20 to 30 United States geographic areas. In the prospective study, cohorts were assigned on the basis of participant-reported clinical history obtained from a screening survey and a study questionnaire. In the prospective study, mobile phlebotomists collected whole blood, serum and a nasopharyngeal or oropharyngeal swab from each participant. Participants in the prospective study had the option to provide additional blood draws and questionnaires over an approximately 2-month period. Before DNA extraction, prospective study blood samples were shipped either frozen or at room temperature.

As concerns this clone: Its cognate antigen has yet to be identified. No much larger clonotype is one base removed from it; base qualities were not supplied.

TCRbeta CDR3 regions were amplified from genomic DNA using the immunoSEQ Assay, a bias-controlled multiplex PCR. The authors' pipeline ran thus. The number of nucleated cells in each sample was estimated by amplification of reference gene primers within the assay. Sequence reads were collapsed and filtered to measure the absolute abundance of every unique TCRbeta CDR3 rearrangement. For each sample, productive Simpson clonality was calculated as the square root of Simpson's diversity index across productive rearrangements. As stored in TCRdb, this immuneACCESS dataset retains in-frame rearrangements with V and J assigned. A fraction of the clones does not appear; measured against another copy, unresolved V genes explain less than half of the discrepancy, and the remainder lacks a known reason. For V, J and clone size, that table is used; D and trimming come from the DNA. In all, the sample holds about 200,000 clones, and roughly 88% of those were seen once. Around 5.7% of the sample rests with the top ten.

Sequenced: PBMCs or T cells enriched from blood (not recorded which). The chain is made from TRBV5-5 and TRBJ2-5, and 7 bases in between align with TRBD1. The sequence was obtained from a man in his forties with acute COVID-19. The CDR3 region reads CASTRYRGLETQYF. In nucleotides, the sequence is TGTGCCAGTACCCGGTACAGGGGTTTGGAGACCCAGTACTTC.